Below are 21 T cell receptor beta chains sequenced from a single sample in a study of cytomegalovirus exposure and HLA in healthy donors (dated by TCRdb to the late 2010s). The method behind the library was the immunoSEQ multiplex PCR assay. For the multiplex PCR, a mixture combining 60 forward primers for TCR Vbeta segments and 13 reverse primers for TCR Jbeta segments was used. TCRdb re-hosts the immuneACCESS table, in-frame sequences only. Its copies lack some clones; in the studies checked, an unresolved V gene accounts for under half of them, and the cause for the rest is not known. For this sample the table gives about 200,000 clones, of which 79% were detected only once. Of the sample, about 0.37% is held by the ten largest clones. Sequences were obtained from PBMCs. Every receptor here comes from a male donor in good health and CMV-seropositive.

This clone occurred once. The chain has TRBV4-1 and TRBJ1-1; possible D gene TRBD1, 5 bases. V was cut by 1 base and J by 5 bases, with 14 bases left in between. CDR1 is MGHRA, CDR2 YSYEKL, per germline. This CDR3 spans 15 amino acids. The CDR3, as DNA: TGCGCCAGCAGCCAAGGCGGGGGAGTTAAAACTGAAGCTTTCTTT. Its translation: CASSQGGGVKTEAFF.

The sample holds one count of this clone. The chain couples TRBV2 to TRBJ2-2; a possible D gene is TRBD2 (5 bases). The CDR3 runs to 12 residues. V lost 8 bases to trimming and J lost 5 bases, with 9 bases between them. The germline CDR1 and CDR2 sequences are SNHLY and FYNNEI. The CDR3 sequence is CASYLATGELFF. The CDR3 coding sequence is TGTGCCAGCTATCTAGCAACCGGGGAGCTGTTTTTT.

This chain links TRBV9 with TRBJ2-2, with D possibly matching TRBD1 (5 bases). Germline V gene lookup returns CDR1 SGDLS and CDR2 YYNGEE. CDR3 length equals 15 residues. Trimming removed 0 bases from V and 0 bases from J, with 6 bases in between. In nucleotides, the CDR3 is TGTGCCAGCAGCGTAGAACAGGCGAACACCGGGGAGCTGTTTTTT. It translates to CASSVEQANTGELFF.

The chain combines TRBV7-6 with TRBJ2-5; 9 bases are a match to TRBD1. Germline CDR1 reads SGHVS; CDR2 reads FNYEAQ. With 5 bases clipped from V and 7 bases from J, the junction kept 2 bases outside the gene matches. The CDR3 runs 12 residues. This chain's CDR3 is CASSMDRGTQYF. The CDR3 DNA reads TGTGCCAGCAGCATGGACAGGGGGACCCAGTACTTC.

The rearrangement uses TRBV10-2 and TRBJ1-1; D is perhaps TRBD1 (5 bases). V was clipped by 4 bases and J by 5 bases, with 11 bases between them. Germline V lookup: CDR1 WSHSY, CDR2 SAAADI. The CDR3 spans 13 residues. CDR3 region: CASSATGRTEAFF. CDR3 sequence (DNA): TGCGCCAGCAGTGCCACAGGTCGGACTGAAGCTTTCTTT.

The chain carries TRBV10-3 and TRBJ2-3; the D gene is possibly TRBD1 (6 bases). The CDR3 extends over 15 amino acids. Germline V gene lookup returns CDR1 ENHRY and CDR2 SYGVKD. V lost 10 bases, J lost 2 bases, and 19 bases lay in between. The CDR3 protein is CATTPGQGSTDTQYF. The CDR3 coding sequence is TGTGCCACGACCCCGGGGCAGGGGTCCACAGATACGCAGTATTTT.

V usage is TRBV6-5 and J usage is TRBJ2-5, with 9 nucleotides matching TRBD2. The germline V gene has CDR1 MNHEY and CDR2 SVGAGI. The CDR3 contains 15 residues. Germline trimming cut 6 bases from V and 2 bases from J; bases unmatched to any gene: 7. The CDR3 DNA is TGTGCCAGCAGCCGGACTAGCGCCTATCAAGAGACCCAGTACTTC. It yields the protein CASSRTSAYQETQYF.

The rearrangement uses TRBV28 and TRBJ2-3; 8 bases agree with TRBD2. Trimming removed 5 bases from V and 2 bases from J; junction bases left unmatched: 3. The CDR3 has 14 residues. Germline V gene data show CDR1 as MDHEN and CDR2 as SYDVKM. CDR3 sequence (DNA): TGTGCCAGCAGTATAGCGGGAAACACAGATACGCAGTATTTT. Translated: CASSIAGNTDTQYF.

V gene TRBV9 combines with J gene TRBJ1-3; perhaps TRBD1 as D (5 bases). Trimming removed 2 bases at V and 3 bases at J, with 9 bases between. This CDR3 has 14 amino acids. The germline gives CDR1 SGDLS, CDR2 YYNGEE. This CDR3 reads CASSVGTGGNTIYF. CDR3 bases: TGTGCCAGCAGCGTCGGGACTGGTGGAAACACCATATATTTT. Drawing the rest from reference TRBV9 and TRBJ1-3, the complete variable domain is DSGVTQTPKHLITATGQRVTLRCSPRSGDLSVYWYQQSLDQGLQFLIQYYNGEERAKGNILERFSAQQFPDLHSELNLSSLELGDSALYFCASSVGTGGNTIYFGEGSWLTVV.

This CDR3 is CASSTGQHYTDTQYF. The CDR3 coding sequence is TGTGCCAGTAGTACGGGACAGCATTACACAGATACGCAGTATTTT. The V gene is TRBV19, the J gene TRBJ2-3; the match to TRBD1 covers 7 bases. The CDR3 is 15 residues long. V lost 4 bases to trimming and J lost 2 bases; unmatched junction nucleotides: 6. Germline V gene sequence: CDR1 LNHDA, CDR2 SQIVND (reference sequence).

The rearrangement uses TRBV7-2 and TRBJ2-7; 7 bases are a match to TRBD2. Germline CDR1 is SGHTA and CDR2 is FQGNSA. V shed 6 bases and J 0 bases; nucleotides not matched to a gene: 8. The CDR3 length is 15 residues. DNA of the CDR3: TGTGCCAGCAGTCCAAGCGGGACCAGCTCCTACGAGCAGTACTTC. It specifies CASSPSGTSSYEQYF.

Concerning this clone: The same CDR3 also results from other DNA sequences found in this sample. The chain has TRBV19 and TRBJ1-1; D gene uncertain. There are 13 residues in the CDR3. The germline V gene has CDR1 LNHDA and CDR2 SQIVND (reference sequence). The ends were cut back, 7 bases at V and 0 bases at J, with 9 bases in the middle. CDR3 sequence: CASTGHVNTEAFF. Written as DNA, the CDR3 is TGTGCCAGTACTGGCCATGTGAACACTGAAGCTTTCTTT.

The DNA for the CDR3 is TGTGCCAGCAGGCAGGGTGGCTCCTACGAGCAGTACTTC. Translation: CASRQGGSYEQYF. This chain connects TRBV27 to TRBJ2-7; D may be TRBD1 (5 bases). This CDR3 is 13 amino acids long. Germline-derived CDR1 and CDR2 are MNHEY and SMNVEV (reference sequence). The V end was cut by 6 bases, the J end by 0 bases, with 9 bases between.

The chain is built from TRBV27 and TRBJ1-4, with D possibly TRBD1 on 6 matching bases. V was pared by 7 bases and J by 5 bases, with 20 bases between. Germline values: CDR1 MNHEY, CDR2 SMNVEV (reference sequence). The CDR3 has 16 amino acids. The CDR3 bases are TGTGCCAGCACGCCGTCCGCCGGGACACGAAATGAAAAACTGTTTTTT. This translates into CASTPSAGTRNEKLFF.

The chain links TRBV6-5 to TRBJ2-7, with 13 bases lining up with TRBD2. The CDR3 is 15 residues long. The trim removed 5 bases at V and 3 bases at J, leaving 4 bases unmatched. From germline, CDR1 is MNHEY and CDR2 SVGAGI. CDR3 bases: TGTGCCAGCAGTCGGACTAGCGGGAGTGGCTACGAGCAGTACTTC. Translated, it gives CASSRTSGSGYEQYF.

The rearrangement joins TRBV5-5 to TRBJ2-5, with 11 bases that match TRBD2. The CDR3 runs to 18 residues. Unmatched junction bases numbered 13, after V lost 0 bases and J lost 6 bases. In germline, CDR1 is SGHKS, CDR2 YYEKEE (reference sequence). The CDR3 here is CASSLEGSGGAVSKTQYF. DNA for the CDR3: TGTGCCAGCAGCTTGGAGGGTAGCGGGGGGGCCGTGTCTAAGACCCAGTACTTC. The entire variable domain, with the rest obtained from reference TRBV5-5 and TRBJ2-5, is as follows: DAGVTQSPTHLIKTRGQQVTLRCSPISGHKSVSWYQQVLGQGPQFIFQYYEKEERGRGNFPDRFSARQFPNYSSELNVNALLLGDSALYLCASSLEGSGGAVSKTQYFGPGTRLLVL.

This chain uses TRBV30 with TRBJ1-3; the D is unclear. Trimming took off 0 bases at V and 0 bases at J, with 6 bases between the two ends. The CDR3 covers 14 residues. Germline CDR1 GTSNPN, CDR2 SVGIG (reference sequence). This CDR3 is CAWSVLISGNTIYF. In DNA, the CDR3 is TGTGCCTGGAGTGTATTAATCTCTGGAAACACCATATATTTT.

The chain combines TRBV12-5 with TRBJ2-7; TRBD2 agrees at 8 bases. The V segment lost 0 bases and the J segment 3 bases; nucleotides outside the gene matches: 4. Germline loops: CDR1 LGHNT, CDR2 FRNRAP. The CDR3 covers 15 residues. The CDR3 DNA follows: TGTGCTAGTGGTTTGGTACGGGGGGGCCTCTACGAGCAGTACTTC. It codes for CASGLVRGGLYEQYF.

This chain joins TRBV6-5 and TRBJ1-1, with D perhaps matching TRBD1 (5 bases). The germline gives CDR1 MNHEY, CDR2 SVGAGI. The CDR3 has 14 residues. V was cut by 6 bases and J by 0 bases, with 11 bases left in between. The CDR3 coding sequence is TGTGCCAGCAGCCCGACAGCCTTGAACACTGAAGCTTTCTTT. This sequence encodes CASSPTALNTEAFF.

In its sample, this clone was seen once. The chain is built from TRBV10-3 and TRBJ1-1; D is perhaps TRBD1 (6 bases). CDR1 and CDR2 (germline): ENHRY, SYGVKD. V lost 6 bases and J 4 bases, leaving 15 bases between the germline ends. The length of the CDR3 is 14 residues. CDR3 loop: CAIREQGLSTEAFF. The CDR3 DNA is TGTGCCATCAGAGAGCAGGGGTTGAGCACTGAAGCTTTCTTT.

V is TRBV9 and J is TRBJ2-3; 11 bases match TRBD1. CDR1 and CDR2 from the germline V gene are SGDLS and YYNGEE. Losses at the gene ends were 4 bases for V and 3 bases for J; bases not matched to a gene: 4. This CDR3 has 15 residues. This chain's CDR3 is CASSLGDRGTDTQYF. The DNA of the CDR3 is TGTGCCAGCAGCCTGGGGGACAGGGGGACAGATACGCAGTATTTT.